This TCR beta chain was sequenced for a study of early T cells in non-severe SARS-CoV-2 infection. About the study: Sequencing of unsorted whole blood was done on bulk RNA, leaving chains unpaired.

Overall study findings and caveats: CD4 and private specificities were missed by VDJdb matching, which favored anti-spike CD8 responses.

As part of library construction, unique molecular identifiers were attached to individual cDNA molecules. In TCRdb, the 5' RACE reads were re-called with MiXCR into one record per CDR3 protein. The repertoire holds 70,000 or so distinct CDR3 sequences, with around 13% as singletons. This clonotype was seen many times. The antigen is unknown. The V gene's germline CDR1 is MNHNS and CDR2 SASEGT. CDR3 length: 14 amino acids. Trimming cost V 6 bases and J 8 bases, with 14 bases left between them. The rearrangement joins TRBV6-1 to TRBJ1-6, with a possible D match to TRBD1 (5 bases). This clonotype originated in an adult who was a healthcare worker with PCR-confirmed SARS-CoV-2 infection or an uninfected control (not recorded which). Sequenced sample: whole blood. The CDR3 sequence is CASSEGSSYSPLHF. The CDR3 DNA sequence: TGTGCCAGCAGCGAGGGGAGTAGTTATTCACCCCTCCACTTT.